The 13 T cell receptor beta chains below all came from one sample that was sequenced in a study of control samples from healthy donors and cancer patients. The method was immunoSEQ multiplex PCR; TCRdb's version includes in-frame clones alone and lacks a portion of them. The sample includes about 190,000 clones, about 89% of them seen just once. Sequenced material: blood. These receptors were collected from a man aged 30 to 45 in good health.

This clone was observed a single time. The rearrangement links TRBV30 to TRBJ1-1; the match to TRBD1 covers 8 bases. Germline CDR1 reads GTSNPN; CDR2 reads SVGIG (reference sequence). The CDR3 spans 16 residues. V lost 1 base to trimming and J lost 4 bases; unmatched junction nucleotides: 11. CDR3 nucleotide sequence: TGTGCCTGGAGTGGGGCAACCGGGACAGGAGGCACTGAAGCTTTCTTT. It encodes CAWSGATGTGGTEAFF.

The chain carries TRBV9 and TRBJ2-5, with D perhaps matching TRBD2 (6 bases). Trimming pared 0 bases from V and 7 bases from J, leaving 19 bases between. The CDR3 sequence is 16 residues long. CDR1 and CDR2 from the germline V gene are SGDLS and YYNGEE. The CDR3, as DNA: TGTGCCAGCAGCGTAGAAACGGGGGACCGGGAAGGGACCCAGTACTTC. Its protein product is CASSVETGDREGTQYF.

The chain joins TRBV10-3 to TRBJ2-7; D possibly corresponds to TRBD1 (6 bases). V shed 2 bases and J shed 2 bases, with 13 bases lying between them. In germline, CDR1 is ENHRY, CDR2 SYGVKD. The CDR3 extends over 15 amino acids. The CDR3: CAISEPTGWTYEQYF. CDR3 bases: TGTGCCATCAGTGAGCCAACAGGGTGGACCTACGAGCAGTACTTC.

This clone was seen more than once but under ten times. The chain carries TRBV19 and TRBJ1-2; D gene unclear. Trimming removed 7 bases from V and 7 bases from J, with 16 bases in between. The CDR3 loop spans 13 amino acids. Germline CDR1 and CDR2: LNHDA and SQIVND (reference sequence). CDR3 in DNA: TGTGCCAGTATAGGTGGAGGGTTTAGTGGCTACACCTTC. This translates into CASIGGGFSGYTF. Based on the CDR3 plus reference TRBV19 and TRBJ1-2, the full variable domain is DGGITQSPKYLFRKEGQNVTLSCEQNLNHDAMYWYRQDPGQGLRLIYYSQIVNDFQKGDIAEGYSVSREKKESFPLTVTSAQKNPTAFYLCASIGGGFSGYTFGSGTRLTVV.

V and J are TRBV28 and TRBJ1-5; possibly TRBD1 for D (6 bases). In germline, CDR1 is MDHEN, CDR2 SYDVKM. CDR3 length equals 15 residues. Trimming took 6 bases from V and 4 from J, leaving 16 bases between them. The CDR3 sequence is CASSSQGVRNQPQHF. In DNA form, the CDR3 reads TGTGCCAGCAGCTCACAGGGAGTAAGAAATCAGCCCCAGCATTTT.

This clone is a singleton in its sample. The sample has other DNA sequences that encode this CDR3 too. This chain uses TRBV5-1 with TRBJ1-3; possibly TRBD1 for D (6 bases). Germline V gene sequence: CDR1 SGHRS, CDR2 YFSETQ. V was shortened by 6 bases and J by 0 bases, with 10 bases between the two germline ends. The CDR3 has 14 amino acids. CDR3 in amino acids: CASTTGSSGNTIYF. DNA of the CDR3: TGCGCCAGCACCACAGGGAGCTCTGGAAACACCATATATTTT.

The chain links TRBV12-3 or TRBV12-4 to TRBJ2-3, with D possibly being TRBD2 (5 bases). Trimming took off 5 bases at V and 6 bases at J, with 12 bases between the two ends. The CDR3 runs 13 residues. The CDR3 here is CASSTGVRDTQYF. The CDR3 coding sequence is TGTGCCAGCAGTACCGGGGTGAGGGATACGCAGTATTTT.

This clone came up once. This chain connects TRBV10-3 to TRBJ1-6; TRBD1 agrees at 9 bases. This CDR3 region has 14 residues. Germline V lookup: CDR1 ENHRY, CDR2 SYGVKD. V shed 2 bases, J shed 9 bases, and the junction held 2 bases outside the gene matches. In DNA form, the CDR3 reads TGTGCCATCAGTGAGCTACAGGGGGCTTCACCCCTCCACTTT. As protein: CAISELQGASPLHF.

This clone was counted once. This chain links TRBV12-3 or TRBV12-4 with TRBJ2-7; 7 bases are a match to TRBD1. The CDR3 is 13 amino acids. Trimming removed 5 bases from V and 1 base from J; junction bases left unmatched: 2. The CDR3 DNA follows: TGTGCCAGCAGTCCGGGACAGTCCTACGAGCAGTACTTC. Amino acids: CASSPGQSYEQYF.

V and J are TRBV7-8 and TRBJ2-3; D gene ambiguous. Trimming removed 4 bases at V and 2 bases at J, with 10 bases between. The length of the CDR3 is 14 residues. The germline CDR1 and CDR2 sequences are SGHVS and FQNEAQ. This chain's CDR3 is CASSWEDNTDTQYF. In DNA, the CDR3 is TGTGCCAGCAGCTGGGAAGACAACACAGATACGCAGTATTTT.

This sequence joins TRBV12-5 and TRBJ1-1; D is perhaps TRBD1 (5 bases). V was pared by 5 bases and J by 0 bases, with 16 bases between. Germline CDR1 and CDR2: LGHNT and FRNRAP. CDR3 length: 16 amino acids. CDR3 protein: CASGPGPLGVNTEAFF. CDR3 DNA sequence: TGTGCTAGTGGTCCAGGGCCCTTAGGGGTGAACACTGAAGCTTTCTTT.

The rearrangement links TRBV6-4 to TRBJ1-6; D gene uncertain. V dropped 4 bases and J dropped 6 bases, with 7 bases sitting between them. Looked up from germline, CDR1 is MRHNA and CDR2 is SNTAGT. The CDR3 runs to 13 residues. The CDR3 sequence: CASSGNSNSPLHF. For the CDR3, the DNA is TGTGCCAGCAGTGGTAACAGTAATTCACCCCTCCACTTT.

J is TRBJ1-2 and V is TRBV5-1; the match to TRBD1 covers 7 bases. The CDR3 spans 14 residues. Per germline, CDR1 SGHRS and CDR2 YFSETQ. Trimming cost V 4 bases and J 5 bases; bases outside gene matches: 8. The CDR3 is CASSPQPTGYGYTF. DNA for the CDR3: TGCGCCAGCAGCCCCCAGCCGACAGGGTATGGCTACACCTTC.